These 6 T cell receptor beta chains were sequenced from one sample in a study of blood T cell repertoires in COVID-19. Clones were read by immunoSEQ multiplex PCR, and TCRdb kept only the in-frame ones, dropping some. The repertoire includes a few hundred thousand clones, around 87% of them detected once, and 2% to 2.5% sits in the top ten. What was sequenced was peripheral blood. These receptors originate from an older woman with COVID-19, enrolled during active disease.

The rearrangement uses TRBV6-5 and TRBJ2-7; 9 bases line up with TRBD1. Looked up from germline, CDR1 is MNHEY and CDR2 is SVGAGI. V dropped 6 bases and J dropped 2; count of bases not matched to a gene: 5. This CDR3 has 14 residues. This CDR3 is CASSQDRGPYEQYF. The CDR3 region has the DNA TGTGCCAGCAGCCAGGACAGGGGTCCCTACGAGCAGTACTTC.

V and J are TRBV9 and TRBJ2-2; D perhaps matches TRBD1 (5 bases). The CDR3 is 16 residues long. V lost 4 bases to trimming and J lost 0 bases, with 13 bases between them. Germline V gene lookup returns CDR1 SGDLS and CDR2 YYNGEE. DNA for the CDR3: TGTGCCAGCAGCACCAGGGCCCGTCCGAACACCGGGGAGCTGTTTTTT. It specifies CASSTRARPNTGELFF.

The chain joins TRBV25-1 to TRBJ1-2; TRBD1 aligns across 8 bases. CDR3 length: 15 residues. CDR1 and CDR2 from the germline V gene are MGHDK and SYGVNS. Trimming cost V 4 bases and J 2 bases; bases outside gene matches: 6. The CDR3 loop is CASSGSGQENYGYTF. The CDR3 DNA reads as TGTGCCAGCAGTGGGTCGGGACAGGAAAACTATGGCTACACCTTC.

This clone has just one count. The rearrangement joins TRBV6-6 to TRBJ2-1; possible D gene TRBD1, 5 bases. Germline V gene sequence: CDR1 MNHNY, CDR2 SVGAGI (reference sequence). V gave up 0 bases and J gave up 2 bases, with 11 bases separating them. The CDR3 is made up of 16 amino acids. The CDR3 region has the DNA TGTGCCAGCAGTTACTCGGAAGGACATCCCTACAATGAGCAGTTCTTC. This translates into CASSYSEGHPYNEQFF.

V usage is TRBV5-6 and J usage is TRBJ1-5; D unclear. The germline V and J ends were trimmed by 0 bases and 6 bases, with 4 bases remaining between them. CDR1 is SGHDT, CDR2 YYEEEE, per germline. The CDR3 runs 12 residues. CDR3 protein: CASSLASQPQHF. The DNA of the CDR3 is TGTGCCAGCAGCTTGGCGAGTCAGCCCCAGCATTTT.

This sequence joins TRBV1 and TRBJ1-1. TRBV1 is a listed pseudogene. The CDR3 has 16 amino acids. The CDR3 sequence is CTSSLRSFGLNTEAFF. Written as DNA, the CDR3 is TGCACCAGCAGCCTTAGGAGCTTTGGCCTGAACACTGAAGCTTTCTTT.